The 29 T cell receptor beta chains below were found in one sample sequenced in a study of tumor-infiltrating lymphocytes in primary liver carcinoma. Scientists recovered RNA and DNA together from roughly 18-30 mg of unsorted bulk tissue. Priming with a constant-region primer yielded TCR beta cDNA from approximately 500 ng total RNA. A slightly modified ARM-PCR protocol with three nested multiplex PCR rounds produced these TCR beta libraries. The opening two PCR rounds, about 11 cycles each, paired TRBV1-TRBV30 forward primers with a C-beta reverse primer. Via MiXCR, TCRdb re-called the multiplex PCR reads, giving one row per CDR3 protein. Of about 84,000 distinct CDR3 sequences in the sample, 72% were seen once. The sample taken for sequencing was liver tumor tissue from sampling region 1. The subset: tumor region T1, superior pole. The receptors stem from a man in his forties with primary liver carcinoma and hepatitis B virus infection.

The chain employs TRBV12-3 or TRBV12-4 and TRBJ2-1; a weak D match, TRBD2 (5 bases). The CDR3 is 14 residues long. Trimming removed 9 bases from V and 9 bases from J, with 21 bases in between. The CDR3 bases are TGTGCCAGTAGCACCCTGGACTCTGACGGTGAGCAGTTCTTC. Protein sequence: CASSTLDSDGEQFF.

Regarding this clonotype: The junction shows a germline mismatch at one end, possibly a read error. The V call is TRBV28, the J call TRBJ1-1; D possibly corresponds to TRBD1 (6 bases). The CDR3 covers 14 residues. Germline V CDR1 and CDR2: MDHEN, SYDVKM. CDR3 in amino acids: CASTPSGTTANSIF. The CDR3 DNA follows: TGTGCCAGCACCCCTTCCGGGACAACCGCTAACTCTATCTTT.

As concerns this clonotype: A read error may account for a junction end that differs from germline. This sequence joins TRBV4-1 and TRBJ2-5; 8 bases line up with TRBD1. Germline CDR1 MGHRA, CDR2 YSYEKL. This CDR3 has 15 residues. The DNA for the CDR3 is TGCGCCAGCAGTCAAGCCAGGACAGGGAGAGAGACCCGGTACTTC. Translation gives CASSQARTGRETRYF.

In regard to this clonotype: Its ends do not fully match the called genes, so a read error is possible. The chain is built from TRBV2 and TRBJ1-2; TRBD1 agrees at 8 bases. Germline-derived CDR1 and CDR2 are SNHLY and FYNNEI. The CDR3 length is 15 residues. In DNA form, the CDR3 reads TGTGCCAGCAGAAATACAGGGGGAGGATTTTATGACTACACCTTC. Translated, it gives CASRNTGGGFYDYTF.

This clonotype has only one observation. A read error is possible here, since a much larger clone lies one base away. The V call is TRBV28, the J call TRBJ2-5; no definite D call. The CDR3 is made up of 13 amino acids. The germline V gene has CDR1 MDHEN and CDR2 SYDVKM. The CDR3 bases are TGTGTCAGCAGTCCCGCGTTGGAAGAGACCCAGTACTTC. Encoded protein: CVSSPALEETQYF.

On this clonotype: A much larger clone differs by one base, so this may be a read error. This sequence joins TRBV4-1 and TRBJ2-1; TRBD2 aligns across 9 bases. The CDR3 length is 11 residues. Germline V gene sequence: CDR1 MGHRA, CDR2 YSYEKL. The CDR3 loop reads CASRVAGEVLF. The CDR3 nucleotides read TGCGCCAGCAGGGTAGCGGGAGAAGTGCTCTTC.

This rearrangement joins TRBV10-3 to TRBJ2-1; tentatively, D is TRBD1 (6 bases). The CDR3 covers 15 residues. Trimming took 4 bases from V and 4 from J, leaving 14 bases between them. CDR1 is ENHRY and CDR2 is SYGVKD in the germline V gene. CDR3 sequence (DNA): TGTGCCATCAGTGGCCGGAACAGGGAGTACAATGAGCAGTTCTTC. This sequence encodes CAISGRNREYNEQFF.

The rearrangement links TRBV10-3 to TRBJ2-7; 12 bases are shared with TRBD1. From germline, CDR1 is ENHRY and CDR2 SYGVKD. The CDR3 is 16 residues long. The CDR3: CITSDTGTGGKYEQYF. The CDR3 DNA reads as TGTATCACCAGTGATACCGGGACAGGGGGCAAATACGAGCAGTACTTC.

With respect to this clonotype: A junction boundary mismatches the germline segment, possibly from a read error. The V and J genes are TRBV10-3 and TRBJ1-1; TRBD1 might be the D (6 bases). The CDR3 spans 14 residues. From germline, CDR1 is ENHRY and CDR2 SYGVKD. The CDR3 is CAISRTGLGTKAFF. CDR3 in DNA: TGTGCCATCAGCAGAACAGGGTTGGGCACTAAAGCTTTCTTT.

Of note for this clonotype: A junction end diverges from the germline sequence, so it may reflect a read error. The V call is TRBV11-2, the J call TRBJ2-4, with TRBD2 identical over 7 bases. Germline-derived CDR1 and CDR2 are SGHAT and FQNNGV. The CDR3 is 17 amino acids. This CDR3 reads CANSFGLEGRAKNIQYF. CDR3 nucleotide sequence: TGTGCCAACAGCTTTGGACTAGAGGGAAGGGCCAAGAACATTCAGTACTTC.

The V gene is TRBV6-5, the J gene TRBJ2-1; D is unresolved. This CDR3 is 13 amino acids long. V was pared by 7 bases and J by 5 bases, with 12 bases between. The germline V gene encodes CDR1 MNHEY and CDR2 SVGAGI. The CDR3 loop reads CASTAVGDNEQFF. The DNA of the CDR3 is TGTGCCAGCACCGCTGTTGGGGACAATGAGCAGTTCTTC.

This clonotype was observed once. V and J are TRBV6-6 and TRBJ2-5; TRBD2 might be the D (6 bases). CDR3 length: 14 residues. CDR1 is MNHNY, CDR2 SVGAGI, per germline (reference sequence). The germline V and J ends were trimmed by 5 bases and 5 bases, with 15 bases remaining between them. The CDR3 protein is CASSPSGGRETQYF. CDR3 bases: TGTGCCAGCAGTCCCTCGGGTGGGAGGGAGACCCAGTACTTC.

Remarks on this clonotype: Compared with germline, one end of the junction differs, possibly owing to a read error. This chain connects TRBV29-1 to TRBJ2-5; D gene unclear. Per germline, CDR1 SQVTM and CDR2 ANQGSEA. CDR3 length: 13 residues. The CDR3 bases are TGCAGCGTTGACGAGATAGCCGGAGAGATCCAGTACTTC. Translating gives CSVDEIAGEIQYF.

By share of the sample, this clonotype is medium-sized. Here the CDR3 reads CASSQRLVHIPNTGELFF. The CDR3 DNA sequence: TGTGCCAGCAGCCAACGACTAGTCCATATCCCGAACACCGGGGAGCTGTTTTTT. This rearrangement joins TRBV11-2 to TRBJ2-2, with D perhaps TRBD2 (6 bases). The CDR3 runs to 18 residues. Germline CDR1 and CDR2: SGHAT and FQNNGV. The V and J ends lost 5 bases and 0 bases respectively, with 19 bases between them. Together with reference TRBV11-2 and TRBJ2-2, the CDR3 gives the full variable domain: EAGVAQSPRYKIIEKRQSVAFWCNPISGHATLYWYQQILGQGPKLLIQFQNNGVVDDSQLPKDRFSAERLKGVDSTLKIQPAKLEDSAVYLCASSQRLVHIPNTGELFFGEGSRLTVL.

V is TRBV20-1 and J is TRBJ1-1; D might be TRBD1 (6 bases). The length of the CDR3 is 15 residues. V shed 6 bases and J shed 5 bases, with 22 bases lying between them. The germline CDR1 and CDR2 sequences are DFQATT and SNEGSKA (reference sequence). The DNA for the CDR3 is TGCAGTGCCCCAAAAGGGGACACCATAAGAACTGAAGCTTTCTTT. This gives the protein CSAPKGDTIRTEAFF.

Of note for this clonotype: The junction shows a germline mismatch at one end, possibly a read error. The chain joins TRBV11-2 to TRBJ2-3; D remains ambiguous. The CDR3 is made up of 17 amino acids. In germline, CDR1 is SGHAT, CDR2 FQNNGV. CDR3 amino acids: CVSSLVGMGSGEDTQYF. In DNA, the CDR3 is TGTGTCAGCAGCTTAGTCGGCATGGGGTCGGGTGAAGATACGCAGTATTTT.

To note about this clonotype: At one of its ends the junction is not consistent with the germline gene, which may arise from a read error. This chain connects TRBV6-5 to TRBJ1-2; unclear D gene. Germline lookup yields CDR1 MNHEY and CDR2 SVGAGI. This CDR3 is built from 14 residues. CDR3 coding DNA: TGCGCCAGCACCAATAGCGGGGATATCGAGGGCTACACCTTC. It is translated as CASTNSGDIEGYTF.

V usage is TRBV11-2 and J usage is TRBJ2-5; no firm D call. Germline assignment: CDR1 SGHAT and CDR2 FQNNGV. CDR3 length equals 14 residues. V lost 5 bases, J lost 1 base, and 11 bases lay in between. The CDR3 nucleotides read TGTGCCAGCAGCCGCATGGATAGCCAAGAGACCCAGTACTTC. Residues: CASSRMDSQETQYF.

In the case of this clonotype: Since no conserved phenylalanine or tryptophan closes the CDR3, a read error is the likely cause. The rearrangement uses TRBV11-2 and TRBJ2-1, with 11 positions matching TRBD2. The CDR3 sequence is 17 residues long. Germline V lookup: CDR1 SGHAT, CDR2 FQNNGV. V was pared by 0 bases and J by 8 bases, with 9 bases of the junction left unmatched. In nucleotides, the CDR3 is TGTGCCAGCAGCTTAGAGGCTGTTAGCGGGAGGGCCGATGAGCAGTTCTCC. Protein sequence: CASSLEAVSGRADEQFS.

Many counts were recorded for this clonotype. The chain couples TRBV6-6 to TRBJ1-5; TRBD1 might be the D (5 bases). V lost 4 bases to trimming and J lost 8 bases, with 12 bases between them. From germline, CDR1 is MNHNY and CDR2 SVGAGI (reference sequence). CDR3 length: 13 residues. Here the CDR3 DNA reads TGTGCCAGCAGTTTTTCAGGGAAAGAGCCCCAGCATTTT. It encodes CASSFSGKEPQHF.

As for this clonotype: The junction does not match germline at one end; this may be a read error. The chain combines TRBV11-2 with TRBJ2-7, with 8 bases identical to TRBD1. Looked up from germline, CDR1 is SGHAT and CDR2 is FQNNGV. The CDR3 is made up of 15 amino acids. The CDR3 loop is CASSLSRGLTYEHYF. CDR3 coding DNA: TGTGCCAGCAGCTTAAGCAGGGGGCTTACTTACGAGCATTACTTC.

To note about this clonotype: A junction end diverges from the germline sequence, so it may reflect a read error. This chain uses TRBV11-2 with TRBJ2-5; TRBD2 might be the D (5 bases). From germline, CDR1 is SGHAT and CDR2 FQNNGV. This CDR3 has 14 amino acids. CDR3 loop: CAGSHVSLGEIQYF. CDR3 bases: TGTGCCGGCAGCCACGTCAGTCTGGGAGAGATCCAGTATTTC.

This chain joins TRBV6-1 and TRBJ2-5; D tentatively fits TRBD1 or TRBD2 (5 bases each). The CDR3 sequence is 16 residues long. Germline V gene lookup returns CDR1 MNHNS and CDR2 SASEGT. The ends were cut back, 3 bases at V and 4 bases at J, with 18 bases in the middle. CDR3 sequence (DNA): TGTGCCAGCAGTGACCGTATCGGGACGGGTAGAGAGACCCAGTACTTC. It encodes CASSDRIGTGRETQYF.

This clonotype was observed many times. The genes are TRBV12-3 or TRBV12-4 and TRBJ2-3, with TRBD1 matching 9 bases. V was pared by 3 bases and J by 4 bases, with 5 bases of the junction left unmatched. The CDR3 runs to 15 residues. CDR3 sequence (DNA): TGTGCCAGCAGTTTTCAAACAGGGGGCGCAGATACGCAGTATTTT. It yields the protein CASSFQTGGADTQYF.

As concerns this clonotype: A much larger clone sits a single nucleotide away, making a read error possible. The genes are TRBV7-9 and TRBJ2-7; the match to TRBD2 covers 9 bases. Germline V gene sequence: CDR1 SEHNR, CDR2 FQNEAQ (reference sequence). This CDR3 spans 15 amino acids. The CDR3 DNA follows: TGTGCCAACAGCCCGAGCGGGAGGACCTCCTACGAGCAGTACTTC. Amino acid sequence: CANSPSGRTSYEQYF.

Notes on this clonotype: A much larger clonotype is one base distant, so this may be a read error. The V and J genes are TRBV6-5 and TRBJ2-2; no clear D. The CDR3 is 16 residues long. From germline, CDR1 is MNHEY and CDR2 SVGAGI. The V end lost 6 bases, the J end lost 4 bases, and 18 bases lay between the germline ends. CDR3 in amino acids: CASRSQGHWVTGELFF. The CDR3 coding sequence is TGTGCCAGCAGATCTCAAGGGCACTGGGTCACCGGGGAGCTGTTTTTT.

In the case of this clonotype: The junction departs from germline at one end; a sequencing error may be responsible. This chain connects TRBV4-2 to TRBJ2-3, with TRBD2 matching 8 bases. From germline, CDR1 is LGHNA and CDR2 YNFKEQ. The CDR3 extends over 16 amino acids. The CDR3 nucleotides read TGTGCCAGCAGCCAAGAAGCGGGAGTAAGTGCAGATACGCTGTACTTT. Translation: CASSQEAGVSADTLYF.

This clonotype was detected only a few times. The conserved phenylalanine or tryptophan normally closing the CDR3 is absent here, so this likely arose from a read error. The gene calls are TRBV11-3 and TRBJ1-1, with TRBD1 matching over 8 bases. CDR1 SGHNT and CDR2 YENEEA come from the germline V gene. CDR3 length: 13 residues. The DNA for the CDR3 is TGTACCAGCAGCTTAACAGGGGGGACTGAAGCTTTCTTA. Amino acids: CTSSLTGGTEAFL.

This clonotype rates as medium-sized. The rearrangement joins TRBV11-2 to TRBJ2-7; D possibly corresponds to TRBD1 (5 bases). CDR1 is SGHAT and CDR2 is FQNNGV in the germline V gene. V lost 9 bases and J 7 bases, leaving 10 bases between the germline ends. The CDR3 sequence is 10 residues long. This chain's CDR3 is CASPRTEQYF. CDR3 bases: TGTGCCAGTCCTCGGACAGAGCAGTACTTC.